This TCR beta chain was captured by sequencing in a study of blood T cell repertoires in COVID-19. The CDR3 loop spans 17 amino acids. V shed 3 bases, J shed 6 bases, and the junction held 13 bases outside the gene matches. CDR1 is MNHEY and CDR2 is SMNVEV in the germline V gene (reference sequence). Assay used: immunoSEQ multiplex PCR; TCRdb lists only in-frame clones, some missing. The sample lists 150,000 or so clones, around 82% seen once, with around a sixth in the top ten. V is TRBV27 and J is TRBJ1-1; 10 nucleotides agree with TRBD1. The TCR comes from a man in his 60s who had recovered from COVID-19. Sequencing used PBMCs or T cells enriched from blood (not recorded which). CDR3 sequence (DNA): TGTGCCAGCAGTTTCTTGACAGGGGGCATCGTACGCGCTGAAGCTTTCTTT. Protein sequence: CASSFLTGGIVRAEAFF.